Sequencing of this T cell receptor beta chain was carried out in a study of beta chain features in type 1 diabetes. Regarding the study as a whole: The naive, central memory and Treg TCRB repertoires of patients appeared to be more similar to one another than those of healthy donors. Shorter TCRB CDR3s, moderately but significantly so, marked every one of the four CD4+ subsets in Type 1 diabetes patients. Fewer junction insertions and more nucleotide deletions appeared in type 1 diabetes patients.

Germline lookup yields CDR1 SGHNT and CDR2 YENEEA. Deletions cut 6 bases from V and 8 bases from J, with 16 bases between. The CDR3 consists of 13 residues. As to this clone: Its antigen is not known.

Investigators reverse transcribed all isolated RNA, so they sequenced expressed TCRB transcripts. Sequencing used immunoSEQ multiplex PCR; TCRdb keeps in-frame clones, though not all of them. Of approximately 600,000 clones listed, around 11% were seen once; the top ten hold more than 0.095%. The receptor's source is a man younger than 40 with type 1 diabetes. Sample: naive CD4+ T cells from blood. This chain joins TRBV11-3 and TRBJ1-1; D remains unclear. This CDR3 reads CASSSTRLGEAFF. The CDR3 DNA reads TGTGCCAGCAGTTCCACGCGACTGGGGGAAGCTTTCTTT.